This record covers a single T cell receptor (beta chain). These data are taken from a study of T cell changes during pregnancy in multiple sclerosis. Germline lookup yields CDR1 LNHDA and CDR2 SQIVND (reference sequence). CDR3 length: 13 residues. Trimming pared 5 bases from V and 5 bases from J, leaving 12 bases between. Clones were read by immunoSEQ multiplex PCR, and TCRdb kept only the in-frame ones, dropping some. The data show 30,000 or so clones, around 90% seen once. Material: CD4+ T cells from peripheral blood mononuclear cells, obtained in the second trimester of pregnancy. The clonotype was recovered from a female donor in good health, enrolled as a control in a pregnancy study. V and J are TRBV19 and TRBJ2-5; weak D call: TRBD2 (6 bases). In DNA, the CDR3 is TGTGCCAGTAGTCTGGGGACTCGGGAGACCCAGTACTTC. This sequence encodes CASSLGTRETQYF.